Presented here are 4 T cell receptor beta chains from one specimen sequenced in a study of blood T cells in healthy people across ages (dated by TCRdb to between 2014 and 2016). The method behind the library was 5' RACE. Sequencing instrument: Illumina HiSeq 2500. A second PCR of 7 to 11 cycles was run with a J-beta primer mix and a sample-barcoded 5' primer. The public sequencing data were trimmed at Q25 with fastp and processed into clonotypes with MiXCR by TCRdb, which kept only in-frame beta chains. One record per CDR3 amino acid sequence lists the most common genes and DNA. This sample is represented by hundreds of thousands of distinct CDR3 sequences; roughly 26% of them were singletons. The ten top clones hold 3% of the sample. The sample was also linked to a second study, of T cells of mothers and their children.

Sequencing was performed on blood. Receptors originate from a boy aged 5 to 17 in good health.

This clonotype came up once. V is TRBV6-5 and J is TRBJ1-1, with D hard to call. CDR1 and CDR2 from the germline V gene are MNHEY and SVGAGI. This CDR3 has 15 residues. V lost 5 bases, J lost 4 bases, and 17 bases lay in between. CDR3 nucleotide sequence: TGTGCCAGCAGTCCCCTGGCGGGTAGAGCCACTGAAGCTTTCTTT. Translating gives CASSPLAGRATEAFF.

This clonotype was seen more than once but under ten times. The chain employs TRBV21-1 and TRBJ2-5. TRBV21-1 is given as a pseudogene. The CDR3 has 14 amino acids. The CDR3 loop is CASSNRTVGETQYF. CDR3 nucleotide sequence: TGTGCCAGCAGCAATAGGACCGTCGGGGAGACCCAGTACTTC.

This clonotype was picked up a small number of times. The chain joins TRBV15 to TRBJ2-7, with D unresolved. V lost 4 bases, J lost 9 bases, and 22 bases lay in between. The CDR3 covers 15 residues. The germline gives CDR1 LNHNV, CDR2 YYDKDF (reference sequence). The CDR3 loop is CATSIPGGSTGRQYF. The CDR3 nucleotides read TGTGCCACCAGCATCCCAGGTGGGTCAACTGGACGGCAGTACTTC. Together with reference TRBV15 and TRBJ2-7, the CDR3 gives the full variable domain: DAMVIQNPRYQVTQFGKPVTLSCSQTLNHNVMYWYQQKSSQAPKLLFHYYDKDFNNEADTPDNFQSRRPNTSFCFLDIRSPGLGDTAMYLCATSIPGGSTGRQYFGPGTRLTVT.

V gene TRBV4-1 combines with J gene TRBJ2-2, with TRBD2 matching over 9 bases. Germline lookup yields CDR1 MGHRA and CDR2 YSYEKL. V gave up 2 bases and J gave up 11 bases; unmatched junction bases: 24. The CDR3 runs 20 residues. CDR3 sequence: CASSQTPRRASGDYVNELFF. The CDR3 nucleotides are TGCGCCAGCAGCCAAACCCCACGAAGGGCTAGCGGGGACTATGTTAATGAGCTGTTTTTT.